The following is a T cell receptor beta chain sequence with its context. The sample belongs to a study of blood T cell repertoires in COVID-19. As for the study in general: COVID-19 samples from acute and convalescent phases originated in the United States, Italy and Spain. PBMCs, B-cell-depleted T cells, or T cells were the source of the cDNA or gDNA that made up the material.

Germline values: CDR1 SNHLY, CDR2 FYNNEI. The CDR3 sequence is 16 residues long. Trimming removed 5 bases at V and 0 bases at J, with 14 bases between. Original data processing: Amplification of reference gene primers was used by the study to estimate nucleated cell counts. Assay used: immunoSEQ multiplex PCR; TCRdb lists only in-frame clones, some missing. Clone size and the V and J calls come from that table; the DNA yielded D and trimming. The sample holds approximately 160,000 clones, around 84% seen once. This receptor was identified in a man between 45 and 60 years old with active or convalescent COVID-19. The rearrangement uses TRBV2 and TRBJ2-1, with TRBD2 as a possible D gene (6 bases). The specimen sequenced was peripheral blood. The CDR3 bases are TGTGCCAGCAGTTCCATTAGCGGACCCTCCTACAATGAGCAGTTCTTC. Translating gives CASSSISGPSYNEQFF.